This note documents a single T cell receptor beta chain sequence. The data were obtained in a study of blood T cell repertoires in COVID-19. Study-level background: There were acute and convalescent COVID-19 samples, and they came from the United States, Italy and Spain. T cells, B-cell-depleted T cells, or PBMCs provided the cDNA or gDNA that served as material.

In germline, CDR1 is WNHNN, CDR2 SYGVQD (reference sequence). V was pared by 6 bases and J by 2 bases, with 13 bases between. This CDR3 region has 14 residues. The data were produced by immunoSEQ multiplex PCR, yet TCRdb's version contains in-frame clones alone and is incomplete. The table records around 75,000 clones, about 84% of them present only once. The sequencing sample was made of peripheral blood. The gene calls are TRBV10-1 and TRBJ1-1; the D gene is possibly TRBD1 (5 bases). The clonotype comes from a man aged 50-60 years with COVID-19, enrolled during active disease. This chain's CDR3 is CASSPRAPNTEAFF. The CDR3 DNA is TGCGCCAGCAGCCCCAGGGCGCCTAACACTGAAGCTTTCTTT.